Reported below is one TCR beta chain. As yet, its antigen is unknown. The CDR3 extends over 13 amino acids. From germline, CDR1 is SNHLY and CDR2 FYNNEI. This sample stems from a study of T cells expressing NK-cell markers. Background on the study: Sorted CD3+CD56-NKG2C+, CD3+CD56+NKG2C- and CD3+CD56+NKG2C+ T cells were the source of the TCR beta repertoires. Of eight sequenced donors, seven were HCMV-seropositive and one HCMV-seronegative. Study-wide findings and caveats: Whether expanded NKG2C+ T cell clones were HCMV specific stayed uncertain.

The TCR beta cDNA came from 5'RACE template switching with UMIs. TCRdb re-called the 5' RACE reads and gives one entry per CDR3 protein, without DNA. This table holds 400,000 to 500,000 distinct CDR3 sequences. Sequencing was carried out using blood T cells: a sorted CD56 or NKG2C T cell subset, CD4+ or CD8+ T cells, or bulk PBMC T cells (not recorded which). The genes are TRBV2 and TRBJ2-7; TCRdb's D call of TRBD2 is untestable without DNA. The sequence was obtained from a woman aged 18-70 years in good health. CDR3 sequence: CASVRRAAYEQYF.